The 8 T cell receptor beta chains below come from one sample, sequenced in a study of blood T cell repertoires in COVID-19. Method: immunoSEQ multiplex PCR; TCRdb's copy keeps in-frame clones and lacks some. The sample holds approximately 91,000 clones; 75% to 90% are singletons and the top ten take roughly 19%. The specimen was peripheral blood. The receptors originated from a human donor in a cohort sampled during active COVID-19.

This clone has just a few counts. The genes are TRBV10-3 and TRBJ2-1; 9 bases are shared with TRBD2. Looked up from germline, CDR1 is ENHRY and CDR2 is SYGVKD. CDR3 length equals 14 residues. V trimming: 3 bases; J trimming: 6 bases; junction bases outside the gene matches: 3. CDR3 amino acids: CAISDGGRANEQFF. DNA for the CDR3: TGTGCCATCAGTGATGGCGGGAGGGCCAATGAGCAGTTCTTC.

The rearrangement links TRBV7-2 to TRBJ1-1, with D tentatively TRBD1 (6 bases). The CDR3 loop spans 14 amino acids. Germline V gene sequence: CDR1 SGHTA, CDR2 FQGNSA. V was shortened by 8 bases and J by 0 bases, with 13 bases between the two germline ends. The CDR3 nucleotides read TGTGCCAGCTCCGCGGGGGCATTGAACACTGAAGCTTTCTTT. This encodes CASSAGALNTEAFF.

This clone appeared a few times. This sequence joins TRBV9 and TRBJ1-3; D uncertain. V gave up 2 bases and J gave up 0 bases, with 3 bases separating them. The CDR3 is 13 amino acids. From germline, CDR1 is SGDLS and CDR2 YYNGEE. DNA for the CDR3: TGTGCCAGCAGCGTCAACTCTGGAAACACCATATATTTT. It is translated as CASSVNSGNTIYF.

V and J are TRBV27 and TRBJ1-1; 12 bases map to TRBD1. The length of the CDR3 is 19 residues. The junction had 16 bases not matched to a gene; V was cut back by 6 bases and J by 2 bases. Looked up from germline, CDR1 is MNHEY and CDR2 is SMNVEV (reference sequence). CDR3 residues: CASSRLLSGTGGGNTEAFF. Written as DNA, the CDR3 is TGTGCCAGCAGCCGATTATTATCCGGGACAGGGGGCGGTAACACTGAAGCTTTCTTT.

The chain has TRBV6-5 and TRBJ2-7, with 13 bases lining up with TRBD2. V dropped 5 bases and J dropped 3; count of bases not matched to a gene: 4. Germline CDR1 is MNHEY and CDR2 is SVGAGI. The CDR3 consists of 15 residues. Here the CDR3 reads CASSLGLAGFYEQYF. In DNA form, the CDR3 reads TGTGCCAGCAGTCTGGGACTAGCGGGATTCTACGAGCAGTACTTC.

The chain has TRBV20-1 and TRBJ2-2; D is ambiguous. The germline gives CDR1 DFQATT, CDR2 SNEGSKA (reference sequence). The V gene lost 3 bases and the J gene lost 6 bases, with 8 bases spanning the gap. The CDR3 spans 12 residues. The CDR3 nucleotides are TGCAGTGCTAGTGTGGGCGCCGGGGAGCTGTTTTTT. This translates into CSASVGAGELFF.

The chain combines TRBV6-5 with TRBJ2-5; 9 bases align to TRBD1. CDR1 is MNHEY, CDR2 SVGAGI, per germline. The CDR3 totals 15 residues. The V segment lost 6 bases and the J segment 4 bases; nucleotides outside the gene matches: 9. The CDR3 loop is CASRPDRGMGETQYF. In DNA form, the CDR3 reads TGTGCCAGCAGACCGGACAGGGGAATGGGAGAGACCCAGTACTTC.

The chain carries TRBV19 and TRBJ2-7; 11 bases are shared with TRBD2. Looked up from germline, CDR1 is LNHDA and CDR2 is SQIVND (reference sequence). This CDR3 region has 16 residues. V lost 4 bases, J lost 1 base, and 6 bases stayed unmatched. Written as DNA, the CDR3 is TGTGCCAGTAGTACACAGGGGACTAGCGGTTCCTACGAGCAGTACTTC. This translates into CASSTQGTSGSYEQYF.